A single sample gave rise to the 32 T cell receptor beta chains below, sequenced in a study of patients with pleural tuberculosis. TCRdb reprocessed the reads via MiXCR and lists one record per CDR3 protein. The sample holds about 50,000 distinct CDR3 sequences, about 7.3% seen once. These receptors were taken from a human donor with pleural tuberculosis.

CDR3 nucleotides: TGTGCCAGCAGTCCACCGGGGGGCAGGGGGCGTGAGACCCAGTACTTC. Its protein product is CASSPPGGRGRETQYF. The chain carries TRBV12-3 or TRBV12-4 and TRBJ2-5; D perhaps matches TRBD1 (8 bases). The CDR3 has 16 amino acids. Trimming shortened V by 5 bases and J by 5 bases, and 21 bases separated the two germline ends.

This clonotype was seen at least ten times. The gene calls are TRBV5-4 and TRBJ2-7; no clear D. Germline V gives CDR1 SGHNT, CDR2 YYREEE (reference sequence). This CDR3 is 12 amino acids long. V was pared by 0 bases and J by 3 bases, with 4 bases between. CDR3 region: CASSLDFYEQYF. CDR3 coding DNA: TGTGCCAGCAGCTTGGATTTCTACGAGCAGTACTTC.

To note about this clonotype: It may be a read error: a sequence one base away is much more abundant. The rearrangement joins TRBV7-8 to TRBJ1-2; 9 bases fit TRBD1. The CDR3 is made up of 14 amino acids. The junction had 7 bases not matched to a gene; V was cut back by 5 bases and J by 6 bases. CDR1 and CDR2 (germline): SGHVS, FQNEAQ. DNA of the CDR3: TGTGCCAGCAGCCTGATCGGGACAGGGAATGGCTACACCTTC. Translated, it gives CASSLIGTGNGYTF.

This clonotype was observed at least ten times. This chain links TRBV24-1 with TRBJ1-5, with 8 bases matching TRBD1. Looked up from germline, CDR1 is KGHDR and CDR2 is SFDVKD. V was clipped by 4 bases and J by 2 bases; unmatched bases: 3. The CDR3 runs 15 residues. The CDR3 nucleotides read TGTGCCACCAGTGACGGACAGGGTGGCAATCAGCCCCAGCATTTT. It is translated as CATSDGQGGNQPQHF.

Ten or more counts support this clonotype. The chain employs TRBV19 and TRBJ1-1; D is unclear. The CDR3 is 14 amino acids. The ends were cut back, 3 bases at V and 4 bases at J, with 12 bases in the middle. The germline CDR1 and CDR2 sequences are LNHDA and SQIVND (reference sequence). The CDR3 sequence is CASSIFGVSTEAFF. CDR3 coding DNA: TGTGCCAGTAGTATCTTCGGGGTAAGCACTGAAGCTTTCTTT.

This clonotype was counted only a few times. The CDR3 here is CASSLGAEQFF. The CDR3 DNA is TGCGCCAGCAGCTTGGGGGCCGAGCAGTTCTTC. This chain joins TRBV5-1 and TRBJ2-1; D is ambiguous. V lost 0 bases and J lost 10, with 5 bases in between. The CDR3 contains 11 residues. Germline CDR1 SGHRS, CDR2 YFSETQ.

In this sample, this clonotype turned up many times. The rearrangement links TRBV28 to TRBJ1-2; D is possibly TRBD1 (5 bases). Germline CDR1 reads MDHEN; CDR2 reads SYDVKM. The germline V and J ends were trimmed by 5 bases and 3 bases, with 13 bases remaining between them. CDR3 size: 14 residues. The CDR3 region is CASSPPDKYYGYTF. DNA of the CDR3: TGTGCCAGCAGTCCGCCGGACAAGTACTATGGCTACACCTTC.

In its sample, this clonotype was seen many times. The chain carries TRBV11-1 and TRBJ1-2, with a possible D match to TRBD1 (5 bases). The V and J ends lost 5 bases and 4 bases respectively, with 14 bases between them. This CDR3 is 14 amino acids long. Germline-derived CDR1 and CDR2 are SGHAT and FQDESV (reference sequence). CDR3 nucleotide sequence: TGTGCCAGCAGCGCTCAGGGCTCCCTCTATGGCTACACCTTC. Translation gives CASSAQGSLYGYTF.

Many counts were recorded for this clonotype. The chain recombines TRBV28 with TRBJ2-7, with 9 bases that match TRBD1. Germline CDR1 reads MDHEN; CDR2 reads SYDVKM. V shed 10 bases and J 3 bases; nucleotides not matched to a gene: 7. The CDR3 is 13 amino acids. The CDR3 loop reads CATITGGNYEQYF. The DNA of the CDR3 is TGTGCCACCATTACAGGGGGCAACTACGAGCAGTACTTC.

This clonotype has a count of ten or more. V is TRBV11-1 and J is TRBJ1-1; D possibly corresponds to TRBD1 (6 bases). The V end lost 0 bases, the J end lost 5 bases, and 16 bases lay between the germline ends. The CDR3 spans 16 residues. CDR1 and CDR2 (germline): SGHAT, FQDESV (reference sequence). The DNA for the CDR3 is TGTGCCAGCAGCTTAGCGGTGAGACAGGCAAGAACTGAAGCTTTCTTT. Protein product: CASSLAVRQARTEAFF.

There are a few counts of this clonotype. One junction end does not reproduce the germline sequence, and a read error may be involved. This chain connects TRBV12-3 or TRBV12-4 to TRBJ2-1, with D maybe TRBD2 (6 bases). This CDR3 is 15 amino acids long. This CDR3 reads CATQFSGSSYSEQFF. CDR3 coding DNA: TGTGCCACCCAATTTAGCGGCAGCTCCTACAGTGAGCAGTTCTTC.

The chain couples TRBV7-1 to TRBJ2-5; 11 bases agree with TRBD1. TRBV7-1 is noted as an ORF with a role that remains uncertain. J was trimmed by 7 bases and V by 3 bases; bases with no gene match: 16. This CDR3 contains 18 residues. In DNA form, the CDR3 reads TGTGCCAGCAGCTCGCAGGCAGGACAGGGGGCCGTGAGGGGGACCCAGTACTTC. It encodes CASSSQAGQGAVRGTQYF.

The sample holds many counts of this clonotype. The gene calls are TRBV11-2 and TRBJ2-1; D gene ambiguous. The CDR3 consists of 12 residues. V lost 2 bases and J 8 bases, leaving 7 bases between the germline ends. Germline CDR1 reads SGHAT; CDR2 reads FQNNGV. CDR3: CASSLKVYEQFF. CDR3 nucleotides: TGTGCCAGCAGCTTAAAGGTGTATGAGCAGTTCTTC.

This clonotype was recorded at least ten times. The rearrangement joins TRBV4-1 to TRBJ2-1; 8 positions match TRBD1. Trimming at V came to 4 bases and at J to 10 bases, leaving 6 bases not matched to a gene. Per the germline V gene, CDR1 is MGHRA and CDR2 is YSYEKL. The CDR3 consists of 13 residues. Here the CDR3 DNA reads TGCGCCAGCAGCCGGACAGGGTCCTGGGAGCAGTTCTTC. Translation gives CASSRTGSWEQFF.

This clonotype was seen repeatedly, ten times or more. V gene TRBV12-3 or TRBV12-4 combines with J gene TRBJ2-3; TRBD2 aligns across 10 bases. This CDR3 has 15 amino acids. Trimming at V came to 6 bases and at J to 5 bases, leaving 8 bases not matched to a gene. CDR3 sequence (DNA): TGTGCCAGCAGACCTGGACTAGCGGCGCTAGATACGCAGTATTTT. It codes for CASRPGLAALDTQYF.

This clonotype occurred many times. As DNA, the CDR3 is TGTGCCAGCAGCTCGCTGGCTACTGCAACTAATGAAAAACTGTTTTTT. Its translation: CASSSLATATNEKLFF. This chain connects TRBV7-6 to TRBJ1-4; D unclear. CDR1 SGHVS and CDR2 FNYEAQ come from the germline V gene. Trimming shortened V by 4 bases and J by 0 bases, and 12 bases separated the two germline ends. The CDR3 has 16 residues.

This clonotype was observed at least ten times. This chain joins TRBV20-1 and TRBJ1-1, with 9 bases identical to TRBD1. The CDR3 length is 16 residues. The germline V gene encodes CDR1 DFQATT and CDR2 SNEGSKA (reference sequence). J lost 2 bases, V lost 1 base, and 8 bases had no gene match. As DNA, the CDR3 is TGCAGTGCTAGAGTCATCCGGGACAGGGTTAACACTGAAGCTTTCTTT. It codes for CSARVIRDRVNTEAFF.

V gene TRBV11-2 combines with J gene TRBJ2-7, with D unresolved. This CDR3 has 12 amino acids. Trimming pared 5 bases from V and 3 bases from J, leaving 8 bases between. The germline gives CDR1 SGHAT, CDR2 FQNNGV. The CDR3 coding sequence is TGTGCCAGCAGCCCAGAATTCTACGAGCAGTACTTC. Translation: CASSPEFYEQYF.

This clonotype was found many times. Here the CDR3 reads CASSQDATDTQYF. The CDR3 DNA is TGCGCCAGCAGCCAGGACGCCACAGATACGCAGTATTTT. V usage is TRBV5-1 and J usage is TRBJ2-3; no reliable D call. The V gene lost 4 bases and the J gene lost 2 bases, with 8 bases spanning the gap. The V gene's germline CDR1 is SGHRS and CDR2 YFSETQ. The CDR3 covers 13 residues.

This clonotype counts as large (0.1 to 1%). The chain has TRBV24-1 and TRBJ2-1; TRBD2 might be the D (6 bases). Germline CDR1 KGHDR, CDR2 SFDVKD. The V and J ends lost 7 bases and 5 bases respectively, with 14 bases between them. The CDR3 consists of 14 residues. The CDR3 DNA reads TGTGCCACCAGCCCCCGGACTAATAACAATGAGCAGTTCTTC. Amino acids: CATSPRTNNNEQFF.

This clonotype was recorded at least ten times. The V gene is TRBV27, the J gene TRBJ1-1; D is unclear. The germline V gene has CDR1 MNHEY and CDR2 SMNVEV (reference sequence). Deletions cut 4 bases from V and 0 bases from J, with 18 bases between. CDR3 size: 17 residues. The CDR3 nucleotides are TGTGCCAGCAGTTCATTAGCCTCAGGTTTAATGAACACTGAAGCTTTCTTT. Protein: CASSSLASGLMNTEAFF.

In this sample, this clonotype turned up many times. The J gene is TRBJ2-7, the V gene TRBV6-2 or TRBV6-3; D remains unclear. Trimming stripped 2 bases from V and 2 bases from J, with 7 bases between. The CDR3 is 13 amino acids. Per the germline V gene, CDR1 is MNHEY and CDR2 is SVGEGT. The CDR3, as DNA: TGTGCCAGCAGTTACGGAGCGACCTACGAGCAGTACTTC. This codes for CASSYGATYEQYF.

This clonotype was picked up many times. The CDR3 DNA is TGTGCCAGCAGAGGACTAGCGGTGATCACAGATACGCAGTATTTT. It specifies CASRGLAVITDTQYF. The rearrangement joins TRBV2 to TRBJ2-3; 10 nucleotides line up with TRBD2. The CDR3 length is 15 residues. Trimming removed 6 bases from V and 2 bases from J; junction bases left unmatched: 5. CDR1 is SNHLY, CDR2 FYNNEI, per germline.

This clonotype was detected ten times or more. The chain combines TRBV7-3 with TRBJ1-1; TRBD1 aligns across 7 bases. The V gene's germline CDR1 is SGHTA and CDR2 FQGTGA. J was trimmed by 0 bases and V by 0 bases; bases with no gene match: 1. This CDR3 spans 15 amino acids. The CDR3 sequence: CASSLTTGLNTEAFF. The CDR3 nucleotides are TGTGCCAGCAGCTTAACGACAGGGTTGAACACTGAAGCTTTCTTT.

This clonotype was seen many times. The chain uses TRBV20-1 and TRBJ2-1; D is unresolved. Germline values: CDR1 DFQATT, CDR2 SNEGSKA (reference sequence). The CDR3 contains 14 residues. The ends were cut back, 5 bases at V and 2 bases at J, with 13 bases in the middle. CDR3 in amino acids: CSASVPGTYNEQFF. The CDR3 nucleotides read TGCAGTGCTTCAGTCCCTGGAACCTACAATGAGCAGTTCTTC.

In this sample, this clonotype turned up many times. The V gene is TRBV28, the J gene TRBJ1-2, with a tentative D call TRBD1 (6 bases). The CDR3 sequence is 12 residues long. Deletions cut 4 bases from V and 9 bases from J, with 12 bases between. Germline V gives CDR1 MDHEN, CDR2 SYDVKM. The CDR3 is CASSYQGIRYTF. As DNA, the CDR3 is TGTGCCAGCAGTTACCAGGGGATTCGCTACACCTTC.

This clonotype came up many times. The chain couples TRBV6-2 or TRBV6-3 to TRBJ2-2; 7 nucleotides agree with TRBD1. V shed 0 bases and J 5 bases; nucleotides not matched to a gene: 6. From germline, CDR1 is MNHEY and CDR2 SVGEGT. This CDR3 region has 16 residues. The CDR3 coding sequence is TGTGCCAGCAGTTACTCATGGGACAGTGGGACCGGGGAGCTGTTTTTT. As protein: CASSYSWDSGTGELFF.

This clonotype was seen at least ten times. This chain links TRBV11-2 with TRBJ2-3, with TRBD2 as a possible D gene (6 bases). V gave up 4 bases and J gave up 8 bases, with 13 bases separating them. The CDR3 loop spans 13 amino acids. In germline, CDR1 is SGHAT, CDR2 FQNNGV. CDR3: CASSWDFQGTQYF. CDR3 DNA sequence: TGTGCCAGCAGCTGGGACTTCCAGGGTACGCAGTATTTT.

This clonotype showed up many times. The chain joins TRBV28 to TRBJ2-1; perhaps TRBD2 as D (6 bases). Trimming cost V 3 bases and J 3 bases, with 18 bases left between them. Germline V gene sequence: CDR1 MDHEN, CDR2 SYDVKM. This CDR3 is built from 17 residues. CDR3 DNA sequence: TGTGCCAGCAGTTTCCCCCAGGCCGGGAGTGGCTACAATGAGCAGTTCTTC. As protein: CASSFPQAGSGYNEQFF. Full variable domain (outside the CDR3, taken from reference TRBV28 and TRBJ2-1): DVKVTQSSRYLVKRTGEKVFLECVQDMDHENMFWYRQDPGLGLRLIYFSYDVKMKEKGDIPEGYSVSREKKERFSLILESASTNQTSMYLCASSFPQAGSGYNEQFFGPGTRLTVL.

This clonotype occurred many times. The CDR3 loop reads CASGSEAKNIQYF. The DNA for the CDR3 is TGTGCCAGCGGGTCAGAGGCCAAAAACATTCAGTACTTC. The rearrangement joins TRBV2 to TRBJ2-4; unclear D gene. V shed 8 bases and J shed 1 base, with 9 bases lying between them. The germline gives CDR1 SNHLY, CDR2 FYNNEI. This CDR3 spans 13 amino acids.

About this clonotype: The junction differs from germline at one of its ends, possibly a read error. The chain employs TRBV19 and TRBJ2-1; unclear D gene. Germline CDR1 LNHDA, CDR2 SQIVND (reference sequence). This CDR3 comprises 14 residues. CDR3 protein: CASGMMFGPNEQFF. The CDR3 nucleotides read TGTGCCAGTGGTATGATGTTTGGTCCGAATGAGCAGTTCTTC.

This clonotype was picked up a small number of times. V usage is TRBV12-3 or TRBV12-4 and J usage is TRBJ2-3, with 11 bases fitting TRBD1. This CDR3 has 16 residues. The junction had 3 bases not matched to a gene; V was cut back by 3 bases and J by 1 base. CDR3 sequence: CASSFPGQGGTDTQYF. In DNA form, the CDR3 reads TGTGCCAGCAGTTTCCCGGGACAGGGGGGCACAGATACGCAGTATTTT.